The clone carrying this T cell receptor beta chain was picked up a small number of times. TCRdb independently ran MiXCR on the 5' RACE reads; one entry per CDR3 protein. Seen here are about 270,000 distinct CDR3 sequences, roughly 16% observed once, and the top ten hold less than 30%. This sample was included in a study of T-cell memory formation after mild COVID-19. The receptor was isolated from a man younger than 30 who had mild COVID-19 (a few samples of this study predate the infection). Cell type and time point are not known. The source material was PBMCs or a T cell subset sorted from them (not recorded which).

The CDR3 DNA reads as TGTGCCAGCAGCGATAATGCGGGCGGGGGCACAGATACGCAGTATTTT. This codes for CASSDNAGGGTDTQYF. V and J are TRBV11-2 and TRBJ2-3; D perhaps matches TRBD2 (6 bases). CDR3 length: 16 residues. V gave up 5 bases and J gave up 1 base, with 16 bases separating them. In germline, CDR1 is SGHAT, CDR2 FQNNGV.